The subject of this entry is one T cell receptor (beta chain). Antigen unknown. The data derive from a study of OX40 agonist ivuxolimab in advanced cancers. Overall study results and limits: CD4+ and CD8+ blood T cells expanded clonally by week 6 at 0.1 to 3.0 mg/kg.

Sequencing used immunoSEQ multiplex PCR; TCRdb keeps in-frame clones, though not all of them. The table lists about 62,000 clones, about 92% of them singletons, with 0.62% in the top ten. The input for sequencing was CD4+ or CD8+ T cells sorted from blood, taken in a trial of the OX40 agonist ivuxolimab. The receptor was derived from an adult with an advanced solid tumor such as melanoma, head and neck, liver or kidney cancer.

The CDR3 sequence: CASSTSRGQTEAFF. Written as DNA, the CDR3 is TGTGCCAGCAGCACCAGCAGGGGGCAGACTGAAGCTTTCTTT. The gene calls are TRBV11-2 and TRBJ1-1; 8 positions match TRBD1. The ends lost 5 bases at V and 5 bases at J; junction bases unmatched: 7. The CDR3 length is 14 residues. Looked up from germline, CDR1 is SGHAT and CDR2 is FQNNGV.